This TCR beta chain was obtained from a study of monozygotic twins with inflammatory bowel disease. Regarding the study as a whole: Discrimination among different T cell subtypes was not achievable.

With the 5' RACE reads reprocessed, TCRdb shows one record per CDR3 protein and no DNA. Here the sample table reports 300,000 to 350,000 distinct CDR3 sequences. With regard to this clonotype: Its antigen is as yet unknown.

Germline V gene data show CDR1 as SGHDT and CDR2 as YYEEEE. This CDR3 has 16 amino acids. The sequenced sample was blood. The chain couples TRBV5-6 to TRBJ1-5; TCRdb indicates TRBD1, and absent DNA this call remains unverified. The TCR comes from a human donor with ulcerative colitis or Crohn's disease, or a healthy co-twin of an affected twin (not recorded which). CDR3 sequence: CASSSTLTGRNQPQHF.